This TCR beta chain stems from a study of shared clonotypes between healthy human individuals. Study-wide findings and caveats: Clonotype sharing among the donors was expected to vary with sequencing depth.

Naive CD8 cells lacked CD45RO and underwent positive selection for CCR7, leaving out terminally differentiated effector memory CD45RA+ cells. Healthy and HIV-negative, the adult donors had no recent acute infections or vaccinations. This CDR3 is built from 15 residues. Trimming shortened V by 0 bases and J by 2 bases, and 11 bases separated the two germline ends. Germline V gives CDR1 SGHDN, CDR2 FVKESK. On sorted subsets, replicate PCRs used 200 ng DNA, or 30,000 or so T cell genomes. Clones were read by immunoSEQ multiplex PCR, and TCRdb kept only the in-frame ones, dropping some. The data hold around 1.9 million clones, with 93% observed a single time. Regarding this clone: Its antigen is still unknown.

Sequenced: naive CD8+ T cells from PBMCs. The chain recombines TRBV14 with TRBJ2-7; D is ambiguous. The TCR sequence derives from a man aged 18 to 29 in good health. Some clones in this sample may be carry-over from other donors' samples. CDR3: CASSQEARNPYEQYF. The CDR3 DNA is TGTGCCAGCAGCCAAGAAGCCCGAAACCCCTACGAGCAGTACTTC.